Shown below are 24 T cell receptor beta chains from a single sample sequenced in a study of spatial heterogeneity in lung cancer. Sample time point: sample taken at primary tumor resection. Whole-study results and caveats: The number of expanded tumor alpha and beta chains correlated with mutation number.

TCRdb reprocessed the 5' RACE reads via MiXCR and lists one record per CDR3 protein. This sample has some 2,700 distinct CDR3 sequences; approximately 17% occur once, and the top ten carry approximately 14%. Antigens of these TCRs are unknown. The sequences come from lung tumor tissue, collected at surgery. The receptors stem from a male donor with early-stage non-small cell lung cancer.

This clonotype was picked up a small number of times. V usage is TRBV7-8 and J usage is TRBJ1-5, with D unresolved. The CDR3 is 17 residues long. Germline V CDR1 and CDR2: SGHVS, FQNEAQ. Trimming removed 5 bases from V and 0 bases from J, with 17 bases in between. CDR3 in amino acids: CASSAALYGVSNQPQHF. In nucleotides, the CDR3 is TGTGCCAGCAGCGCCGCCTTGTACGGGGTTAGCAATCAGCCCCAGCATTTT.

The CDR3 DNA follows: TGTGCCAGCAGCCAAGATCATAGGCAGGGGGCTGTGACTGAAGCTTTCTTT. This encodes CASSQDHRQGAVTEAFF. The chain joins TRBV4-2 to TRBJ1-1; 8 positions agree with TRBD1. Per the germline V gene, CDR1 is LGHNA and CDR2 is YNFKEQ. This CDR3 is 17 amino acids long. V shed 0 bases, J shed 5 bases, and the junction held 11 bases outside the gene matches.

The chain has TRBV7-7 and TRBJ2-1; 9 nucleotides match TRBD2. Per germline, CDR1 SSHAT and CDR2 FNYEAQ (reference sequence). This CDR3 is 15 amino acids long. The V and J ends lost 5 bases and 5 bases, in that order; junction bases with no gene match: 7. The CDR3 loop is CASSDSSGGNNEQFF. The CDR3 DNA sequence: TGTGCCAGCAGCGACTCCAGCGGGGGGAACAATGAGCAGTTCTTC.

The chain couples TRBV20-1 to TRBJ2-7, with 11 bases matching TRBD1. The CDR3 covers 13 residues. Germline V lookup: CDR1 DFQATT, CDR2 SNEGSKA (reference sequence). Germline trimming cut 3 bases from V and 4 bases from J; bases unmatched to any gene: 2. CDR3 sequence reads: CSARDRGPYEQYF. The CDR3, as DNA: TGCAGTGCTAGGGACAGGGGGCCATACGAGCAGTACTTC.

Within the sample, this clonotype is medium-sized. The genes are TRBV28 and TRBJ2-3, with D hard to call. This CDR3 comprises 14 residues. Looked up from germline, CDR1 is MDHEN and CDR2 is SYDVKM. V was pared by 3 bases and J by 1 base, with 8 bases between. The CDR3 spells CASSFLAGTDTQYF. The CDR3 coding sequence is TGTGCCAGCAGTTTTTTGGCGGGCACAGATACGCAGTATTTT. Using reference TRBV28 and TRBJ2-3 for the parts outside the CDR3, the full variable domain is DVKVTQSSRYLVKRTGEKVFLECVQDMDHENMFWYRQDPGLGLRLIYFSYDVKMKEKGDIPEGYSVSREKKERFSLILESASTNQTSMYLCASSFLAGTDTQYFGPGTRLTVL.

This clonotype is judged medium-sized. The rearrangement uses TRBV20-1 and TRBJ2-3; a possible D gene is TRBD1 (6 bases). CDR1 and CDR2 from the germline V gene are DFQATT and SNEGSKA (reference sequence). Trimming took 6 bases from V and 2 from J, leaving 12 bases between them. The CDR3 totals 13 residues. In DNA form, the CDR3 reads TGCAGTGCACTGGGGACATACACAGATACGCAGTATTTT. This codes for CSALGTYTDTQYF.

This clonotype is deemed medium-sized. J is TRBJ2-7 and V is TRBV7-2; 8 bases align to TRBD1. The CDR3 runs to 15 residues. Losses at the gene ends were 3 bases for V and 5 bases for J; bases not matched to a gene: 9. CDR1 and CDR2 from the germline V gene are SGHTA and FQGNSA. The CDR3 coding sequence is TGTGCCAGCAGCTTGGAAGGGACAGGCGTTAACGAGCAGTACTTC. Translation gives CASSLEGTGVNEQYF.

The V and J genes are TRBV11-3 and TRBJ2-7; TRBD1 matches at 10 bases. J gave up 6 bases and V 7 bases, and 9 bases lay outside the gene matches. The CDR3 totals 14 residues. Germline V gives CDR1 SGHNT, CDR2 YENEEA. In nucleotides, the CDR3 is TGTGCCAGCACCCTAATGGACAGGGGGTGCGAGCAGTACTTC. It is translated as CASTLMDRGCEQYF.

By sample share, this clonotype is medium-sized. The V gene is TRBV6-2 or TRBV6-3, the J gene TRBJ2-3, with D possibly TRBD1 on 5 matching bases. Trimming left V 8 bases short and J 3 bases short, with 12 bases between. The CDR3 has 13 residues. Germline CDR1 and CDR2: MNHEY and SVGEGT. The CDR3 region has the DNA TGTGCCAGCGGTATAGGGGAAACAGATACGCAGTATTTT. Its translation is CASGIGETDTQYF.

As DNA, the CDR3 is TGTGCCAGCAGTAGGACAGGGCCCGAAGGCTACACCTTC. This encodes CASSRTGPEGYTF. The chain employs TRBV28 and TRBJ1-2; 8 nucleotides agree with TRBD1. Trimming at V came to 5 bases and at J to 8 bases, leaving 7 bases not matched to a gene. Germline V gives CDR1 MDHEN, CDR2 SYDVKM. CDR3 size: 13 residues.

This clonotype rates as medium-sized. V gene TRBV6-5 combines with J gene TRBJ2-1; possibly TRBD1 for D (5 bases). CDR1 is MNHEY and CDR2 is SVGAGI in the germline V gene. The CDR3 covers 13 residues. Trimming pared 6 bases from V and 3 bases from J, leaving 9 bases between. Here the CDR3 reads CASSQGSYNEQFF. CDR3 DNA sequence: TGTGCCAGCAGCCAGGGCAGCTACAATGAGCAGTTCTTC.

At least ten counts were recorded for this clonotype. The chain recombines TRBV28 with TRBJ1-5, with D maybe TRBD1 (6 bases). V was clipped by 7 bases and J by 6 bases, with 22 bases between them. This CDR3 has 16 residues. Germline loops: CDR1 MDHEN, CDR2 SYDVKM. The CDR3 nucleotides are TGTGCCAGCATTCGAGATATACAGGGAGGGAGTCAGCCCCAGCATTTT. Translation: CASIRDIQGGSQPQHF.

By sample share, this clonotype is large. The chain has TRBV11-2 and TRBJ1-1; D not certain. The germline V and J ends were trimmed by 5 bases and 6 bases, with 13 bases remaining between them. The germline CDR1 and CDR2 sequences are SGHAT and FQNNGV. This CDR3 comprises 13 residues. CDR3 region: CASSPMHHAEAFF. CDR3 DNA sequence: TGTGCCAGCAGCCCTATGCACCACGCTGAAGCTTTCTTT.

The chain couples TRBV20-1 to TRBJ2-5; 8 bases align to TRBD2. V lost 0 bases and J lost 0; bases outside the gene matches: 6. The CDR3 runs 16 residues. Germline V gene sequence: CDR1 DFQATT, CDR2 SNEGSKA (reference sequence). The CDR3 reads CSARDRLAGYQETQYF. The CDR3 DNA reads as TGCAGTGCTAGAGATCGTTTAGCGGGGTACCAAGAGACCCAGTACTTC.

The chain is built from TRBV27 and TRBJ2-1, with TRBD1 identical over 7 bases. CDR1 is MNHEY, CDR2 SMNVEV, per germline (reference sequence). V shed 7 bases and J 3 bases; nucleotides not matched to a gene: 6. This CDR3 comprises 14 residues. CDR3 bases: TGTGCCAGCAAGACAGGGTACCGCTACAATGAGCAGTTCTTC. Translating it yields CASKTGYRYNEQFF.

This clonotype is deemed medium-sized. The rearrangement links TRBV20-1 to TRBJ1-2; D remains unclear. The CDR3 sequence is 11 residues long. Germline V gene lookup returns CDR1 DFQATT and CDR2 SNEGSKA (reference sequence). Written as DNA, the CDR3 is TGCAGCGTGGCCACCAGCTATGGCTACACCTTC. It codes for CSVATSYGYTF.

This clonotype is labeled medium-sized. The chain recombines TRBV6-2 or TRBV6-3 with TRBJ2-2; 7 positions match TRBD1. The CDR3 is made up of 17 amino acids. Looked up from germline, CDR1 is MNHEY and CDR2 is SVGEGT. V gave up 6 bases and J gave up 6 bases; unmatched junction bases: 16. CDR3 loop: CASRFPATGIEAGELFF. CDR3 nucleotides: TGTGCCAGCAGATTTCCGGCGACAGGGATTGAAGCCGGGGAGCTGTTTTTT.

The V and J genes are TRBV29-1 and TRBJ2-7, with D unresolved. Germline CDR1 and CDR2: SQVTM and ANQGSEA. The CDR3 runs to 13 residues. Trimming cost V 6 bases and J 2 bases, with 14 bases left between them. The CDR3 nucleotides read TGCAGCGTAAAACACGGAGTAACCTACGAGCAGTACTTC. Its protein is CSVKHGVTYEQYF.

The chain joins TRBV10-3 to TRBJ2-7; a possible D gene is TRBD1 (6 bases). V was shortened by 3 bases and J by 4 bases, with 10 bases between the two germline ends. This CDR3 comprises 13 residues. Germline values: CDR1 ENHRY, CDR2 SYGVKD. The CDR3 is CAISDGTSYEQYF. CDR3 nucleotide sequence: TGTGCCATCAGTGACGGGACAAGTTACGAGCAGTACTTC.

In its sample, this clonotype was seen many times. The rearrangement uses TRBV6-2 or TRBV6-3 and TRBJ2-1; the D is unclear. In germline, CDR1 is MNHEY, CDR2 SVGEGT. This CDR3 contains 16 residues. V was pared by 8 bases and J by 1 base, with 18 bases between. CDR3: CASCRSFLGSYNEQFF. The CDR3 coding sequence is TGTGCCAGCTGCCGATCATTTTTGGGGTCCTACAATGAGCAGTTCTTC.

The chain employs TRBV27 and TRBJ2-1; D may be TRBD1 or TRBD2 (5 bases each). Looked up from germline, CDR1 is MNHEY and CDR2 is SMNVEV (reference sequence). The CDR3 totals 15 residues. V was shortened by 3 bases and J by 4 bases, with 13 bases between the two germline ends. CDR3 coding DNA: TGTGCCAGCAGTTTCACGGGGCCCTCTTACAATGAGCAGTTCTTC. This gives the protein CASSFTGPSYNEQFF.

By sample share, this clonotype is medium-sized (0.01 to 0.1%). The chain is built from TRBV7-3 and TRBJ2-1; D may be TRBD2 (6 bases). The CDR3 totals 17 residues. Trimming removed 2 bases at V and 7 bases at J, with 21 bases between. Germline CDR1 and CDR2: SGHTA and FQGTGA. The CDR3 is CASSLGRTDGAGNEQFF. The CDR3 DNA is TGTGCCAGCAGCTTAGGTAGGACGGACGGGGCGGGGAATGAGCAGTTCTTC. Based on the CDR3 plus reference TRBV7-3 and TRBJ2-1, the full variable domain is GAGVSQTPSNKVTEKGKYVELRCDPISGHTALYWYRQSLGQGPEFLIYFQGTGAADDSGLPNDRFFAVRPEGSVSTLKIQRTERGDSAVYLCASSLGRTDGAGNEQFFGPGTRLTVL.

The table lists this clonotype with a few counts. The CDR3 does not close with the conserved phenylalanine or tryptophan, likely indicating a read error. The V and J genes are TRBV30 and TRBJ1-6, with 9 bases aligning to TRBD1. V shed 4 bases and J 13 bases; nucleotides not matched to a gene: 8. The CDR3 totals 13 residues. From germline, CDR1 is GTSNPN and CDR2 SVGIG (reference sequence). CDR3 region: CAWTGTGSPPLHS. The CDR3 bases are TGTGCCTGGACAGGGACAGGGAGTCCCCCCCTCCACTCT.

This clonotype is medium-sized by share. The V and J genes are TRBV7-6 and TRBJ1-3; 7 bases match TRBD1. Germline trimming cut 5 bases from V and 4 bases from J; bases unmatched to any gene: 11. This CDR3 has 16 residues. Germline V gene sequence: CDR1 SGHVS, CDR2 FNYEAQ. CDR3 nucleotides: TGTGCCAGCAGCCGACCCCAGACAGGGCTAGGAAACACCATATATTTT. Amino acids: CASSRPQTGLGNTIYF.